This T cell receptor beta chain was sequenced in a study of blood T cell repertoires in COVID-19. Assay used: immunoSEQ multiplex PCR; TCRdb lists only in-frame clones, some missing. The sample yields 150,000 to 200,000 clones, 90% to 95% seen once. Losses at the gene ends were 6 bases for V and 4 bases for J; bases not matched to a gene: 5. This CDR3 region has 14 residues. Germline values: CDR1 LGHDT, CDR2 YNNKEL (reference sequence). The sequencing input was peripheral blood. The genes are TRBV3-1 (or the pseudogene TRBV3-2) and TRBJ1-2; 10 bases line up with TRBD1. The sequence was collected from a man in his fifties or sixties with acute or convalescent COVID-19. The CDR3 sequence is CASSRDRGTYGYTF. The CDR3 DNA sequence: TGTGCCAGCAGTCGGGACAGGGGAACCTATGGCTACACCTTC.